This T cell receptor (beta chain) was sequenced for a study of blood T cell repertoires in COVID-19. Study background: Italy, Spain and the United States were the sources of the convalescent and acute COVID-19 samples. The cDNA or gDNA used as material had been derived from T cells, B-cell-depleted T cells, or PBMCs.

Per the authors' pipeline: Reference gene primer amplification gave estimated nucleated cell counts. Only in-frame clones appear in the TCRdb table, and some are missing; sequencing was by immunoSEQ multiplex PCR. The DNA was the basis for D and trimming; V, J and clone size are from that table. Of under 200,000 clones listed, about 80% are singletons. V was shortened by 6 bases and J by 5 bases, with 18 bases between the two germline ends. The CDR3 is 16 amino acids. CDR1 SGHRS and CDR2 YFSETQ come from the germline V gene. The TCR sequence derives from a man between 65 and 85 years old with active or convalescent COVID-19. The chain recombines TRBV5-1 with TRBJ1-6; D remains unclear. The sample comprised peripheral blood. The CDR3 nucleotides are TGCGCCAGCACCCCAAGGGCGGGGTTGAATAATTCACCCCTCCACTTT. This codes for CASTPRAGLNNSPLHF. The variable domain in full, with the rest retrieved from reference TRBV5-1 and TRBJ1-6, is KAGVTQTPRYLIKTRGQQVTLSCSPISGHRSVSWYQQTPGQGLQFLFEYFSETQRNKGNFPGRFSGRQFSNSRSEMNVSTLELGDSALYLCASTPRAGLNNSPLHFGNGTRLTVT.